The present TCR beta chain was sequenced within a study of T cells in Graves' hyperthyroidism and ophthalmopathy (dated by TCRdb to the late 2010s). For context, the study as a whole: Peripheral blood samples were taken at initial diagnosis, before any treatment was given. A discovery cohort of approximately 100 patients, about 40 with Graves' ophthalmopathy and approximately 57 with stable Graves' hyperthyroidism, was used to find distinguishing TCR V-J signatures. Whether ophthalmopathy could be predicted prospectively was tested in an independent validation cohort made up of roughly 20 hyperthyroidism patients plus 17 patients who later progressed to ophthalmopathy. For training and testing, the roughly 93 patients in the discovery cohort were randomly divided in a 7:3 ratio. Thyroid tissue and blood T-cell repertoires from about six Graves' hyperthyroidism patients were also compared in the study. Following sampling, methimazole starting at 30 mg daily was given to hyperthyroidism patients, and high-dose intravenous methylprednisolone was given to ophthalmopathy patients. TCR Vbeta CDR3 sequencing of fewer than 150 peripheral blood samples (approximately 44 ophthalmopathy, about 75 hyperthyroidism and around 17 progressor patients) is reported in the paper. Study-wide conclusions, independent of this receptor: A 13 V-J signature model separated ophthalmopathy from stable hyperthyroidism, with about 90% sensitivity and roughly 84% specificity in cross-validation and 80%/75% in testing. In validation, the model predicted progression to ophthalmopathy with over 65% sensitivity and 72.22% specificity, a median of approximately 6.7 months before onset. No statistical method was used to set the sample size in advance, and investigators knew the group allocation. Most expanded thyroid clonotypes (frequency above 0.001) were also found in blood, which suggests that blood repertoires may mirror thyroid immune responses.

This clonotype was picked up many times. The antigen it recognizes is unknown. Within one base of it there is no much larger clone, and no base qualities were kept. The CDR3 runs 14 residues from the cysteine to the phenylalanine. This entry keeps only the CDR3 DNA: 42 bases, framed from base 1. V and J are truncated by 6 bases and 5 bases respectively, leaving an intervening sequence of 16 bases. According to the germline V gene, CDR1 reads MDHEN and CDR2 reads SYDVKM. Stable Graves' hyperthyroidism was defined as no progression to ophthalmopathy during 18 months of follow-up. Hyperthyroidism patients were aged 18 to 65 years and newly diagnosed, with disease duration of less than 2 months. Any patient with an uncontrolled infection, another autoimmune disease, pregnancy or lactation was excluded. Diagnoses were based on clinical symptoms, serum thyroxine and TRAb, thyroid ultrasound and orbital computed tomography. PBMCs were separated from approximately 9.9 ml of fresh peripheral blood using Ficoll-Paque density gradient centrifugation. Total RNA was extracted with Trizol reagent, and quality was checked on an Agilent 2100 Bioanalyzer.

Amplification of TCR beta CDR3 regions was carried out from RNA transcripts. For the first round of RT-PCR on the TCR CDR3, the HTBI primer set was used together with the Qiagen OneStep RT-PCR kit. Libraries were constructed in a second round of multiplex PCR, after which size selection and purification were carried out. The libraries were sequenced on an Illumina HiSeq2000 using paired-end 100 bp reads. The paper's processing steps were these. SOAPnuke was used to process the raw data, removing reads that contained adapters or uncalled bases, had a mean Phred below 15, or lacked an exact match to the constant primer or identifier. High-quality paired reads were merged with COPE v1.2.5, and unique nucleotide sequences were defined as clonotypes. MiTCR v1.1 was used to align clonotypes to the IMGT TRBV, TRBD and TRBJ reference segments. The analysis was restricted to V-J combinations with a frequency above 0.0001, which together covered just over 98% of the repertoires. A TCS score was defined as the ratio of F50 (clonal expansion) to E x V (chaos), with BLOSUM62-based TCRdist applied between CDR3 peptides within each V-J. Welch's t-statistics and random forest reduced just over 500 V-J features to 10 to 15, which were used in a naive Bayes classifier (R e1071). TCRdb reworked the public reads: Q25 trimming with fastp, MiXCR clone assembly, productive beta chains retained. Each entry is one CDR3 protein sequence, shown with its most common DNA and genes. TCRdb assigned the V and J calls; the authors' analysis was not used. Here the sample has some 700,000 distinct CDR3 sequences; roughly a sixth occur a single time. The top ten constitute about 16% of the sample.

The clonotype originates from a man between 50 and 59 years old with Graves' hyperthyroidism. What was sequenced was blood. The chain uses TRBV28 and TRBJ1-2; the D segment could be TRBD1, given 6 matching bases. The DNA reads as follows: TGTGCCAGCAGCGGGACGGGGGGGCGGTATGGCTACACCTTC. Translated, it reads CASSGTGGRYGYTF.